This paragraph reports one T cell receptor beta chain. This clonotype was detected many times. Its antigen is still unknown. No qualities accompany the bases; no much larger clone lies one base away. The record originates from a study of T cells in Graves' hyperthyroidism and ophthalmopathy (dated by TCRdb to the late 2010s). About the study as a whole: Peripheral blood samples were taken at initial diagnosis, before any treatment was given. TCR V-J signatures able to tell the groups apart were searched for in a discovery cohort of approximately 95 patients, of whom around 43 had Graves' ophthalmopathy and 55 to 65 had stable Graves' hyperthyroidism. Prospective prediction of ophthalmopathy was tested in an independent validation cohort consisting of about 19 hyperthyroidism patients and approximately 16 patients who later progressed to ophthalmopathy. The approximately 90 discovery patients were randomly split 7:3 into training and test sets. Thyroid tissue and blood T-cell repertoires from about 6 Graves' hyperthyroidism patients were also compared in the study. Once sampling was done, hyperthyroidism patients were given methimazole at a starting dose of 30 mg daily, whereas ophthalmopathy patients were given high-dose intravenous methylprednisolone. TCR Vbeta CDR3 sequencing of some 140 peripheral blood samples (43 ophthalmopathy, around 80 hyperthyroidism and approximately 17 progressor patients) is reported in the paper.

TCR beta CDR3 regions were amplified from RNA transcripts. The first round of RT-PCR for the TCR CDR3 was performed with the HTBI primer set and the Qiagen OneStep RT-PCR kit. Libraries were constructed in a second round of multiplex PCR, after which size selection and purification were carried out. Libraries were sequenced paired-end with 100 bp reads on an Illumina HiSeq2000. In the source study's methods: Raw data were processed with SOAPnuke, discarding reads with adapters, uncalled bases, mean Phred below 15, or no exact constant-primer or identifier match. COPE v1.2.5 was used to merge the high-quality paired reads, and each unique nucleotide sequence was defined as a clonotype. Clonotypes were aligned to IMGT TRBV, TRBD and TRBJ reference segments using MiTCR v1.1. Analysis was restricted to V-J combinations with a frequency above 0.0001, which covered 98% to 99.2% of repertoires. The TCS score was defined as the ratio of F50 (clonal expansion) to E x V (chaos), calculated using BLOSUM62-based TCRdist between CDR3 peptides within each V-J. Welch's t-statistics and random forest reduced roughly 530 V-J features to fewer than 15, which were used in a naive Bayes classifier (R e1071). The raw public data were reprocessed by TCRdb itself: fastp quality trimming at Q25, MiXCR clonotype calling, in-frame beta chains only. Each entry is one CDR3 protein sequence, shown with its most common DNA and genes. Here the V and J calls rest on TCRdb's processing, not on the authors' analysis. Counted in this sample were fewer than 450,000 distinct CDR3 sequences; about 18% of them appeared once. Clones ranked in the top ten supply 30% to 40% of the sample.

The hyperthyroidism patients were between 18 and 65 years old and newly diagnosed, with a disease duration of less than 2 months. The study excluded patients with uncontrolled infections, other autoimmune diseases, pregnancy or lactation. Diagnoses were established on the basis of clinical symptoms, serum thyroxine and TRAb, thyroid ultrasound, and orbital computed tomography. Blood from progressor patients was collected at the time of first diagnosis with hyperthyroidism, before any ophthalmopathy symptoms had appeared. PBMCs were isolated from more than 8 ml of fresh peripheral blood by Ficoll-Paque density gradient centrifugation. Patients classed as progressors first received a Graves' hyperthyroidism diagnosis and then went on to develop ophthalmopathy during follow-up. Trizol reagent was used to extract total RNA, and RNA quality was then checked on an Agilent 2100 Bioanalyzer. V sheds 4 bases and J sheds 0 bases, leaving 14 bases between their ends. Looking up the germline V gene yields CDR1 SNHLY and CDR2 FYNNEI. From its cysteine to its phenylalanine, the CDR3 spans 16 amino acids. Only the CDR3 portion is preserved as DNA: 48 bases, with reading frame beginning at the first base.

General conclusions and limits of the study: Ophthalmopathy was separated from stable hyperthyroidism by a 13 V-J signature model, with over 85% sensitivity and 81% to 82% specificity obtained in cross-validation and 80%/75% obtained in testing. During validation, the model predicted progression to ophthalmopathy a median of approximately 6.5 months ahead of onset, with more than 60% sensitivity and about 72% specificity. Most expanded thyroid clonotypes (frequency above 0.001) were also found in blood, which suggests that blood repertoires may mirror thyroid immune responses. No statistical method was used to fix the sample size in advance, and group allocation was not hidden from the investigators.

The receptor was derived from a woman aged 25 to 39 with Graves' hyperthyroidism that later progressed to Graves' ophthalmopathy. Sequencing was carried out using blood. The chain employs TRBV2 and TRBJ2-3; a tentative D match to TRBD1 spans 5 bases. The nucleotide sequence reads TGTGCCAGCAGTGCGGCGCGGACACCTAGCACAGATACGCAGTATTTT. Its coded protein is CASSAARTPSTDTQYF.